This T cell receptor beta chain was found in a study of cytomegalovirus exposure and HLA in healthy donors (dated by TCRdb to about 2017). In the study overall: An earlier analysis of several hundred of the donors reported 276 Gb of sequence data and 117 million unique TCR beta sequences obtained from about 170 million T cells. Roughly 290 gigabases of sequencing data and tens of millions of unique TCR sequences made up an early release that covered over 550 HLA-typed donors. The genetic ancestry cluster associated with self-reported Caucasian donors included 80% to 90% of the 398 genotyped donors. The study aimed to test whether signatures of past pathogen exposure could be identified by cataloging public T cell receptors. The study profiled the T cell repertoires of around 700 subjects by immunosequencing and related them to cytomegalovirus serostatus. Besides the first cohort of under 700 subjects, a separate validation cohort made up of 120 or so different subjects was used. To predict cytomegalovirus infection status, the study brought together high-throughput TCR immunosequencing, statistical association of individual TCRs with disease status, and machine learning. A later analysis re-analyzed previously published TCR beta repertoires from approximately 700 donors and added high-resolution HLA genotyping to study TCR occurrence patterns. The later analysis used no new phenotypic data to find candidate immune exposures, relying instead on TCR beta sequences and their occurrence across donors. To decide whether each TCR beta V gene segment behaved as functional or pseudogenic, an earlier analysis of some 600 of the donors relied on high-throughput TCR beta sequencing. Alongside the repertoire data, information on donor age, sex, ethnicity and CMV serostatus was compiled. A later genetic analysis used genome-wide SNP genotypes for about 65% of the roughly 670 donors, treating that subset as a discovery cohort. Every repertoire in the discovery cohort had been generated on one and the same sequencing platform. HLA typing included class I and class II loci at four-digit resolution. Typing coverage differed by locus: A, B, C, DRB1 and DQB1 were typed in roughly 629-640 donors, DQA1 in roughly 510, DPA1 in around 600, and DPB1 in just under 490. Several DR-DQ haplotypes were handled as single units for association and clustering because linkage in the cohort was strong. Among several hundred genotyped donors of the cohort, an average of around 250,000 unique TCR beta nucleotide sequences was sequenced per donor, of which roughly 17% were non-productive.

There are 13 amino acids in the CDR3, from cysteine to phenylalanine inclusive. Only CDR3 DNA is held: 39 bases, read in frame from base 1. CDR1 is given as MNHEY and CDR2 as SVGAGI, both from the germline V gene. The junction carries 13 bases between V and J, which are trimmed by 7 bases and 6 bases respectively. A note on this clone: What this receptor recognizes is not known. The input lacks base qualities; no much larger clone sits a single base away.

The cohort was made up of about 610 healthy bone marrow donors. At the time of sampling, all cohort members were nominally healthy, though unrecorded immune exposures were likely present. The donor was CMV seronegative and belonged to the group of 350 or so seronegative cohort members. Each donor provided a peripheral blood sample, and peripheral blood mononuclear cells were used for TCR beta sequencing. The Qiagen DNeasy Blood Extraction Kit was used to extract genomic DNA from the blood cell samples. Results and caveats for the whole study, not just this receptor: Compared with the roughly 600-donor mean, donors in an Asian-associated ancestry cluster had fewer N-insertions in productive TCRs, according to a later genetic analysis. In both the original and validation cohorts, the classifier was reported to diagnose cytomegalovirus status with high specificity and sensitivity. The 87-base-pair reads could not distinguish some IMGT-functional V segments, including TRBV6-2 and TRBV6-3, so those segments were excluded. In a later analysis, several top co-occurrence clusters were reported to appear linked to parvovirus B19, influenza, CMV and Epstein-Barr virus. The study gave a list of over 150 TCR beta chains associated with cytomegalovirus. While some public TCRs were present in many individuals, most TCR sequences turned up only very rarely across donors. The authors suggested that the approach could potentially be generalized to other disease states and immunological phenotypes. A later analysis found that most CMV-associated TCR beta chains appeared HLA-restricted, with HLA associations seemingly driven largely by CMV exposure. Correlated functional status among segregating V segments might be attributable to linkage disequilibrium, but an unknown experimental factor could not be ruled out. For the cohort, immune exposure information was limited to CMV serostatus. Roughly 17 rarely observed V segments, including chromosome 9 orphons, were excluded from the earlier analysis of a few hundred of the donors because counts were too low. A further reported finding was that TCR beta sequences accurately predicted the HLA-A and HLA-B alleles for most subjects in the first cohort. A later genetic analysis associated a missense DCLRE1C variant with V-gene and J-gene trimming of TCR beta chains, and an independent cohort replicated the association. In vitro tests confirmed that a few of the cytomegalovirus-associated TCR beta chains recognize cytomegalovirus antigens. When HLA alleles, especially DR and DQ, strongly co-occurred, TCR associations were difficult to assign to individual alleles. In an earlier analysis of around 600 of the donors, most TCR beta V segments were observed in productive rearrangements about 87% or about 30% of the time, broadly matching IMGT annotations. In this cohort, only TCR beta chains were sequenced, and detectable features were limited by the absence of alpha or paired-chain data. At a false discovery rate of 0.05, a later analysis linked 15,000 to 20,000 TCR beta sequences to specific HLA alleles. Because HLA typing was unavailable for some donors at each locus, only the typed subset was used in association tests. A cluster of highly shared sequence variants was judged likely to be a technical artifact of the sequencing pipeline. In a later analysis, HLA-associated TCR beta chains were found to be more clonally expanded and to have lower generation probabilities than equally common non-associated chains. Sequencing depth was assumed to be roughly uniform across donors in the presence/absence analyses, though that assumption may not hold. In a later analysis, TCR association rates were found to vary across HLA loci, with the most associated TCRs seen for DRB1 alleles and the fewest for HLA-C alleles.

Library method: the immunoSEQ multiplex PCR assay. For the multiplex PCR, a mixture combining 60 forward primers for TCR Vbeta segments and 13 reverse primers for TCR Jbeta segments was used. A multiplex PCR assay on genomic DNA amplified the CDR3 region of rearranged TCR beta genes. The amplified TCR beta libraries were sequenced on the Illumina HiSeq System as 87-base-pair reads. From the authors' description of their analysis: A later analysis tallied roughly 80 million unique TCR beta chains across the 666 repertoires, and about 12 million of those chains were shared by two or more donors. To remove PCR and sequencing errors, raw reads were error-corrected and collapsed into unique sequences using a nearest-neighbor algorithm that merged closely related sequences. CDR3 sequences were aligned to IMGT reference sequences to assign V, D and J gene segments. For a sequence to be retained, at least a six-nucleotide match to both a V gene segment and a J gene segment was required. A rearrangement counted as productive if the CDR3 had no stop codons and remained in frame with V and J, and every other rearrangement counted as non-productive. Following IMGT convention, CDR3 was defined as the stretch from the second conserved V-encoded cysteine up to the conserved J-encoded phenylalanine. The earlier analysis of about 530 of the donors excluded any sequence lacking an unambiguous match to a single V gene segment. An earlier analysis of over 450 of the donors classified V segments as functional when productive rearrangements were above 56.7% and as segregating when the standard deviation between donors was above 5%. A statistical classification framework was developed to diagnose cytomegalovirus status using the catalog of TCR beta chain sequences. In a later analysis, TCR nucleotide sequences were compared against IMGT/GENE-DB human TR gene sequences so that V and J genes could be assigned. A later analysis assigned CDR3 sequences and most-parsimonious VDJ recombination scenarios with the TCRdist pipeline. In a later analysis, every TCR beta chain was defined by the combination of its CDR3 amino acid sequence and its V-gene family, and reads without a unique V-gene family were dropped. As a way to deal with suspected cross-contamination and a sequencing artifact, a later analysis dropped 500 to 700 nucleotide sequences that were highly shared and had low generation probability. A later analysis calculated a clonal expansion index for each public chain from normalized within-repertoire ranks of inferred template counts. In a later analysis, generation probabilities were computed with a VDJ recombination model fitted to out-of-frame rearrangements, and the resulting probabilities were checked against IGoR. Hypergeometric tests were used in a later analysis to score TCR-TCR, TCR-HLA and TCR-CMV co-occurrence, with a repertoire-size bias correction applied to the TCR pairs. To estimate false discovery rates, a later analysis permuted the HLA or CMV assignments 20 times. A later analysis grouped co-occurring TCRs with DBSCAN, adding TCRdist sequence similarity when clustering within HLA-allele-positive subsets. For co-occurrence clustering, repertoires with fewer than 30,000 or more than 120,000 public chains were excluded, along with about five repertoires with anomalous nucleotide sharing. The clones in this table, taken by TCRdb from immuneACCESS, are in-frame only. Not every clone is retained; where verified, under half of the shortfall comes from an unresolved V gene, and the cause of the rest is unknown. V, J and clone size are those of that table, while D and trimming were read from the DNA. This sample is represented by 65,000 to 95,000 clones; roughly 82% of them were singletons. The ten largest clones add up to 9.5% to 15% of the sample.

The receptor was isolated from a man in his sixties or seventies in good health and CMV-seronegative. Material: PBMCs. The rearranged chain carries TRBV6-5 and TRBJ2-1; confidence is insufficient to name the D gene. The CDR3 region reads CASTNPPVNEQFF. The DNA sequence reads TGTGCCAGCACGAACCCACCAGTCAATGAGCAGTTCTTC.